The entry below gives a single TCR beta chain sequence along with its context. V shed 6 bases and J shed 2 bases, with 11 bases lying between them. In germline, CDR1 is SGHKS, CDR2 YYEKEE (reference sequence). There are 13 residues in the CDR3. The data originate from a study of siplizumab effects on memory and regulatory T cells. Generated by immunoSEQ multiplex PCR, the TCRdb table keeps only in-frame clones and is missing some. Of approximately 40,000 clones listed, 89% are singletons. This TCR was sampled from a human donor in good health. This sequence joins TRBV5-5 and TRBJ2-5, with TRBD1 as a possible D gene (6 bases). Input material: naive CD4+ T cells sorted from blood. CDR3 DNA: TGTGCCAGCAACCCGACAGGACAAGAGACCCAGTACTTC. Translating gives CASNPTGQETQYF.